This T cell receptor beta chain was captured in a study of Ad26.COV2.S vaccination and SARS-CoV-2 variants. The repertoire was sequenced with immunoSEQ multiplex PCR; TCRdb's copy has only in-frame clones and lacks some. The table lists about 680,000 clones, about 90% of them singletons. This clone appeared a single time. V was clipped by 2 bases and J by 13 bases, with 16 bases between them. The CDR3 consists of 12 residues. Germline values: CDR1 GTSNPN, CDR2 SVGIG (reference sequence). As to treatment: 15 to 20 received Ad26.COV2.S at low or high dose, single or two shots; 5 received placebo; per-sample allocation not given. Collection of samples fell on day 63 after the first vaccine or placebo injection.

V usage is TRBV30 and J usage is TRBJ2-3; D is possibly TRBD2 (6 bases). The material sequenced was peripheral blood, taken in a trial of Ad26.COV2.S vaccine versus placebo. The receptor comes from a person between 18 and 60 years old who received the Ad26.COV2.S COVID-19 vaccine or a placebo. CDR3 sequence: CAWSRYAWGEYF. DNA of the CDR3: TGTGCCTGGAGTCGATATGCTTGGGGGGAGTATTTT.